What follows is one TCR beta chain and its context. This clonotype was counted at least ten times. Its specific antigen is unknown. No quality values exist for individual bases; no much larger clone is one base distant. Libraries were prepared through 5' RACE. Sequencing instrument: NextSeq 500. To correct for sequencing error and PCR bias, the TCR library protocol tagged individual cDNA molecules with unique molecular identifiers. TCR alpha and beta chains were both sequenced, and the abundances of alpha and beta sequences in each sample were closely correlated with each other. Concerning the study's data processing: Decombinator V4 was used to annotate TCR sequences for V gene, J gene and CDR3. TCRs were defined as expanded if a significant change between any two time points was detected under a Poisson model with p below 0.0001. TCR abundances were normalised to the total number of TCRs sequenced per sample and were expressed as counts per million. MAIT TCRs were defined by TRAV1-2 paired with TRAJ12, TRAJ20 or TRAJ33, and iNKT TCRs by TRAV10 paired with TRAJ18. VDJdb, accessed on 1 November 2021, was searched for TCRs annotated for CMV, EBV and SARS-CoV-2, and TCRs annotated for more than one antigen were excluded. TCRdb reprocessing: public reads trimmed at Q25 with fastp, clones called with MiXCR, in-frame beta chains kept. Here each entry gathers all rows of one CDR3 protein and keeps the most common genes and DNA. These V and J calls originate from TCRdb's pipeline instead of the authors' own analysis. The sample table contains about 57,000 distinct CDR3 sequences; only one count was recorded for about 9.1% of them. Over 8.5% of the sample belongs to the ten largest clones.

At the junction V is shortened by 3 bases and J by 2 bases, with 7 bases in between. Reading from cysteine to phenylalanine, the CDR3 counts 13 amino acids. CDR3 DNA is the only sequence kept; it has 39 bases, read in frame from the first base. These data are taken from a study of early T cells in non-severe SARS-CoV-2 infection (dated by TCRdb to the early 2020s). In the study overall: Because TCR sequencing was done on bulk RNA from unsorted whole blood, the alpha and beta chains could not be paired. The paper as a whole reports these results and caveats: VDJdb matching was skewed toward anti-spike CD8 responses and likely underestimated virus-specific expansions by missing private and CD4 specificities.

This was a case-control study nested in a cohort of healthcare workers in London, UK, who had nasopharyngeal swab PCR tests and blood samples taken every week. Healthcare workers were recruited during the week of the UK lockdown, between 23 and 31 March 2020, and followed weekly for up to 16 weeks. The sample consisted of whole blood. The chain was built from TRBV12-3 or TRBV12-4 and TRBJ1-2, and TRBD1 may be the D gene, going by 6 matching bases. The clonotype was recovered from an adult who was a healthcare worker with PCR-confirmed SARS-CoV-2 infection or an uninfected control (not recorded which). The nucleotide sequence reads as follows: TGTGCCAGCAGTTTTGGACAGAACTATGGCTACACCTTC. It codes for CASSFGQNYGYTF.